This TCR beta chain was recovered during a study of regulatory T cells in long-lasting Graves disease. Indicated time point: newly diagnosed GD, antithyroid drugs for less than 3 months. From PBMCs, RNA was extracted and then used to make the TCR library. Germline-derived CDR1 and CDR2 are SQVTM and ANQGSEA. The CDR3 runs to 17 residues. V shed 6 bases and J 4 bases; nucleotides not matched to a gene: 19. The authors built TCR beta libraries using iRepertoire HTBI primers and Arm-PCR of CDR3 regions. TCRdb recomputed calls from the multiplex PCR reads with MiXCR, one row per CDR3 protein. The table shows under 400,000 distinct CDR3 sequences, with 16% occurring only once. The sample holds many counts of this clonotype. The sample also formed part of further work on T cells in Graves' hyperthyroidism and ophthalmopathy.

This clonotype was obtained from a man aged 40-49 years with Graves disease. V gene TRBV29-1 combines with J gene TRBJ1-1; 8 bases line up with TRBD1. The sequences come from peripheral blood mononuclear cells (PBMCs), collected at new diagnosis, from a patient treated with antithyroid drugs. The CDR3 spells CSVRGLQGAFRGTEAFF. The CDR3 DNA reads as TGCAGCGTCCGAGGGCTTCAGGGGGCATTCAGGGGCACTGAAGCTTTCTTT.